These 22 T cell receptor beta chains share one sample of origin, sequenced in a study of tumor-infiltrating lymphocytes in localized non-small cell lung cancer. Sequencing was performed with immunoSEQ multiplex PCR; in TCRdb, only in-frame clones are kept and a portion is missing. The sample includes 14,000 or so clones, 55% to 70% of them seen just once. The sample was uninvolved lung tissue not adjacent to the tumor. The receptors stem from a human donor with non-small cell lung cancer.

Note on this clone: This sample also contains other DNA sequences that code for the same CDR3. The chain couples TRBV7-2 to TRBJ1-1, with 8 bases lining up with TRBD1. Trimming at V came to 2 bases and at J to 2 bases, leaving 4 bases not matched to a gene. The CDR3 has 15 residues. Germline V gives CDR1 SGHTA, CDR2 FQGNSA. CDR3 in amino acids: CASSLRTGGNTEAFF. In DNA form, the CDR3 reads TGTGCCAGCAGCTTAAGAACAGGGGGTAACACTGAAGCTTTCTTT.

V and J are TRBV30 and TRBJ1-1; TRBD1 agrees at 8 bases. CDR3 length: 14 amino acids. Germline V gene sequence: CDR1 GTSNPN, CDR2 SVGIG (reference sequence). The V gene end was trimmed by 4 bases and the J gene end by 1 base; junction bases not matched to a gene: 5. CDR3 in amino acids: CAWTTGTGNTEAFF. Written as DNA, the CDR3 is TGTGCCTGGACTACCGGGACAGGGAACACTGAAGCTTTCTTT.

In its sample, this clone was seen once. The genes are TRBV10-3 and TRBJ2-7, with D possibly TRBD2 on 5 matching bases. This CDR3 has 14 amino acids. V shed 6 bases and J shed 7 bases, with 19 bases lying between them. CDR1 is ENHRY, CDR2 SYGVKD, per germline. The CDR3 bases are TGTGCCATCAGGGAGAGTATAGCGAACTCGGAGCAGTACTTC. Protein: CAIRESIANSEQYF.

The chain employs TRBV30 and TRBJ2-4; D gene uncertain. Trimming pared 1 base from V and 5 bases from J, leaving 12 bases between. The length of the CDR3 is 14 residues. Germline lookup yields CDR1 GTSNPN and CDR2 SVGIG (reference sequence). The CDR3 nucleotides read TGTGCCTGGAGTGAGGTCAGAGACCAAAACATTCAGTACTTC. Translation: CAWSEVRDQNIQYF.

The chain joins TRBV6-1 to TRBJ2-3, with 7 positions matching TRBD1. The CDR3 extends over 12 amino acids. Germline V lookup: CDR1 MNHNS, CDR2 SASEGT. J was trimmed by 6 bases and V by 8 bases; bases with no gene match: 5. CDR3 sequence: CASDRVEDTQYF. The CDR3 coding sequence is TGTGCCAGCGACAGGGTAGAGGATACGCAGTATTTT.

V and J are TRBV5-1 and TRBJ1-1, with D tentatively TRBD1 (6 bases). Trimming pared 1 base from V and 1 base from J, leaving 11 bases between. The CDR3 sequence is 15 residues long. Germline lookup yields CDR1 SGHRS and CDR2 YFSETQ. CDR3 nucleotide sequence: TGCGCCAGCAGCTTGACAGGGAGTGGGAACACTGAAGCTTTCTTT. Its translation is CASSLTGSGNTEAFF.

This clone turned up a few times. The chain couples TRBV7-2 to TRBJ1-3, with no clear D. V lost 6 bases and J 0 bases, leaving 12 bases between the germline ends. The CDR3 length is 15 residues. CDR1 is SGHTA, CDR2 FQGNSA, per germline. The CDR3 coding sequence is TGTGCCAGCAGAGAAACAGCCCCCTCTGGAAACACCATATATTTT. The encoded protein is CASRETAPSGNTIYF.

The rearrangement links TRBV5-1 to TRBJ2-2; the D gene is possibly TRBD1 (6 bases). V lost 2 bases, J lost 5 bases, and 13 bases lay in between. CDR3 length: 15 residues. Per the germline V gene, CDR1 is SGHRS and CDR2 is YFSETQ. In DNA, the CDR3 is TGCGCCAGCAGCTTAGTCAGGGGAGATACCGGGGAGCTGTTTTTT. Protein sequence: CASSLVRGDTGELFF. Full variable domain (missing parts from reference TRBV5-1 and TRBJ2-2): KAGVTQTPRYLIKTRGQQVTLSCSPISGHRSVSWYQQTPGQGLQFLFEYFSETQRNKGNFPGRFSGRQFSNSRSEMNVSTLELGDSALYLCASSLVRGDTGELFFGEGSRLTVL.

The gene calls are TRBV9 and TRBJ2-3; tentatively, D is TRBD2 (6 bases). The CDR3 is 15 residues long. From germline, CDR1 is SGDLS and CDR2 YYNGEE. Between the trimmed V and J ends, which lost 5 bases and 0 bases, there was a span of 13 bases. CDR3 protein: CASSGAGSSTDTQYF. The CDR3, as DNA: TGTGCCAGCAGTGGGGCGGGGAGTAGCACAGATACGCAGTATTTT.

The chain recombines TRBV5-1 with TRBJ1-2; tentative D call: TRBD1 (5 bases). V dropped 5 bases and J dropped 5 bases, with 7 bases sitting between them. The CDR3 sequence is 11 residues long. The germline V gene has CDR1 SGHRS and CDR2 YFSETQ. CDR3 in amino acids: CASRGGYGYTF. The DNA of the CDR3 is TGCGCCAGCAGGGGGGGTTATGGCTACACCTTC. The full variable domain, completed using reference TRBV5-1 and TRBJ1-2, is KAGVTQTPRYLIKTRGQQVTLSCSPISGHRSVSWYQQTPGQGLQFLFEYFSETQRNKGNFPGRFSGRQFSNSRSEMNVSTLELGDSALYLCASRGGYGYTFGSGTRLTVV.

This chain uses TRBV25-1 with TRBJ1-6; D is uncertain. The CDR3 runs to 12 residues. Germline CDR1 is MGHDK and CDR2 is SYGVNS. Trimming pared 6 bases from V and 14 bases from J, leaving 14 bases between. CDR3 DNA: TGTGCCAGCAGGGATCGGCGGCTATCCCTCCACTTT. Its protein product is CASRDRRLSLHF.

The chain joins TRBV7-9 to TRBJ2-5; 11 bases map to TRBD2. The V gene end was trimmed by 1 base and the J gene end by 7 bases; junction bases not matched to a gene: 5. Germline V gives CDR1 SEHNR, CDR2 FQNEAQ (reference sequence). The CDR3 spans 15 residues. CDR3 loop: CASSLVTSGIGTQYF. Here the CDR3 DNA reads TGTGCCAGCAGCTTAGTGACTAGCGGGATTGGGACCCAGTACTTC. Full variable domain (outside the CDR3, taken from reference TRBV7-9 and TRBJ2-5): DTGVSQNPRHKITKRGQNVTFRCDPISEHNRLYWYRQTLGQGPEFLTYFQNEAQLEKSRLLSDRFSAERPKGSFSTLEIQRTEQGDSAMYLCASSLVTSGIGTQYFGPGTRLLVL.

V usage is TRBV21-1 and J usage is TRBJ1-1; TRBD1, as called in the table, went unchecked against the DNA. TRBV21-1 counts as a pseudogene. This CDR3 is 13 amino acids long. The CDR3 sequence: CASSSRQVLEAFF. CDR3 sequence (DNA): TGTGCCAGCAGCTCCCGACAGGTGCTTGAAGCTTTCTTT.

The chain combines TRBV4-2 with TRBJ2-7; 8 nucleotides line up with TRBD1. This CDR3 is built from 15 residues. The V gene end was trimmed by 2 bases and the J gene end by 4 bases; junction bases not matched to a gene: 7. The V gene's germline CDR1 is LGHNA and CDR2 YNFKEQ. The CDR3 region has the DNA TGTGCCAGCAGCCAATCCCAGGGGGCGCAGTACGAGCAGTACTTC. Amino acids: CASSQSQGAQYEQYF.

By frequency in the sample, this clone is medium-sized. V usage is TRBV4-1 and J usage is TRBJ2-7, with unresolved D. The CDR3 totals 14 residues. Germline V gives CDR1 MGHRA, CDR2 YSYEKL. V gave up 3 bases and J gave up 2 bases, with 11 bases separating them. CDR3 region: CASSHTTEAYEQYF. Here the CDR3 DNA reads TGCGCCAGCAGCCATACTACAGAGGCCTACGAGCAGTACTTC.

The J gene is TRBJ1-1, the V gene TRBV5-1; 7 bases are shared with TRBD1. J lost 0 bases, V lost 3 bases, and 5 bases had no gene match. The CDR3 length is 15 residues. Germline loops: CDR1 SGHRS, CDR2 YFSETQ. The chain's CDR3 is CASSSRDSMNTEAFF. CDR3 nucleotide sequence: TGCGCCAGCAGCTCACGGGACAGCATGAACACTGAAGCTTTCTTT.

This sequence joins TRBV6-5 and TRBJ1-1; D is undetermined. Deletions cut 0 bases from V and 0 bases from J, with 8 bases between. From germline, CDR1 is MNHEY and CDR2 SVGAGI. This CDR3 is built from 15 residues. The CDR3 sequence: CASSYSIRLNTEAFF. The DNA of the CDR3 is TGTGCCAGCAGTTACTCGATCCGGCTGAACACTGAAGCTTTCTTT.

This clone showed up just once. The chain links TRBV7-9 to TRBJ2-1; tentatively, D is TRBD1 or TRBD2 (9 bases each). This CDR3 comprises 16 residues. The germline V gene has CDR1 SEHNR and CDR2 FQNEAQ (reference sequence). With 8 bases removed from V and 8 bases from J, the gap between germline ends came to 25 bases. The CDR3 nucleotides read TGTGCCAGCGCCTCTCCACAGGGGGCGGGGGGGCATGAGCAGTTCTTC. It specifies CASASPQGAGGHEQFF.

This clone is medium-sized (0.01 to 0.1%) within its sample. The same CDR3 is also encoded by other DNA sequences in this sample. V usage is TRBV5-8 and J usage is TRBJ1-5; D may be TRBD1 (6 bases). Germline CDR1 and CDR2: SGHTS and YDEGEE. The CDR3 covers 14 residues. V lost 1 base and J 7 bases, leaving 12 bases between the germline ends. CDR3 sequence: CASSLLQGNQPQHF. The CDR3 region has the DNA TGTGCCAGCAGCTTGTTACAGGGTAACCAGCCCCAGCATTTT.

The rearrangement links TRBV2 to TRBJ2-2, with D uncertain. The CDR3 spans 12 residues. Germline V lookup: CDR1 SNHLY, CDR2 FYNNEI. Trimming shortened V by 6 bases and J by 4 bases, and 6 bases separated the two germline ends. The CDR3: CASRTFTGELFF. The DNA of the CDR3 is TGTGCCAGCAGGACTTTCACCGGGGAGCTGTTTTTT. The complete variable domain, with remaining parts taken from reference TRBV2 and TRBJ2-2, reads EPEVTQTPSHQVTQMGQEVILRCVPISNHLYFYWYRQILGQKVEFLVSFYNNEISEKSEIFDDQFSVERPDGSNFTLKIRSTKLEDSAMYFCASRTFTGELFFGEGSRLTVL.

This clone has only one observation. This chain links TRBV30 with TRBJ1-2, with D uncertain. This CDR3 spans 12 amino acids. Germline V gene sequence: CDR1 GTSNPN, CDR2 SVGIG (reference sequence). Trimming shortened V by 4 bases and J by 4 bases, and 10 bases separated the two germline ends. The CDR3, as DNA: TGTGCCTGGACCTTTTACCTCTATGGCTACACCTTC. Protein product: CAWTFYLYGYTF.

The chain is built from TRBV27 and TRBJ1-1; D call uncertain. The CDR3 extends over 14 amino acids. The V end was cut by 3 bases, the J end by 0 bases, with 8 bases between. Germline V gene data show CDR1 as MNHEY and CDR2 as SMNVEV (reference sequence). CDR3 DNA sequence: TGTGCCAGCAGTTTCCGGCATATGAACACTGAAGCTTTCTTT. This translates into CASSFRHMNTEAFF.